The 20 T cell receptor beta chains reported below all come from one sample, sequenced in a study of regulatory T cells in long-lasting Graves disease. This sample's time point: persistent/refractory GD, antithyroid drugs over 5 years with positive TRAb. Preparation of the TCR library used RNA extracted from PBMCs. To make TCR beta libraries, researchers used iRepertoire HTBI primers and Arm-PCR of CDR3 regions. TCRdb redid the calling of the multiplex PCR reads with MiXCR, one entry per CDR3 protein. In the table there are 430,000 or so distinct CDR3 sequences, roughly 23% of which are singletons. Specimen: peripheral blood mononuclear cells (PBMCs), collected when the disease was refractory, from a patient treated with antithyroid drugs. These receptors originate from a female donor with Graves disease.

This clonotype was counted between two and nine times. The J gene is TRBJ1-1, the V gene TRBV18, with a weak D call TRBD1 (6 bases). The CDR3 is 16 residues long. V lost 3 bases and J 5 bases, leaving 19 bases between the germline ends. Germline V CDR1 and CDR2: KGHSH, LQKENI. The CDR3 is CASSPTQAGVFTEAFF. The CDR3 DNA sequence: TGTGCCAGCTCACCTACACAAGCAGGGGTCTTTACTGAAGCTTTCTTT.

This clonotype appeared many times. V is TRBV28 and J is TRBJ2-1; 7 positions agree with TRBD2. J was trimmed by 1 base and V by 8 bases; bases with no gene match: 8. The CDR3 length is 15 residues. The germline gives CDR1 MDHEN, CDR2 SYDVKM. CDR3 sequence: CASVLREASYNEQFF. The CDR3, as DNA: TGTGCCAGCGTCCTTCGGGAGGCGTCCTACAATGAGCAGTTCTTC.

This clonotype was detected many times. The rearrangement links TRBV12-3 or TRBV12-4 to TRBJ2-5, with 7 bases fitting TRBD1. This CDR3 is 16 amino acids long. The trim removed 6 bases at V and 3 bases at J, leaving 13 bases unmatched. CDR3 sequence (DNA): TGTGCCAGCAGCCCAGATATCCGGGACAGAGAAGAGACCCAGTACTTC. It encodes CASSPDIRDREETQYF.

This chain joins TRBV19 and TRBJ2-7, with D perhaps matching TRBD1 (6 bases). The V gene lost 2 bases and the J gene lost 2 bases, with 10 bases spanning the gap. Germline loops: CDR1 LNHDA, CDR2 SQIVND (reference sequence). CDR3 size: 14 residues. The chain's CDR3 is CASSINRDTYEQYF. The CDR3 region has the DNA TGTGCCAGTAGTATAAACAGGGATACCTACGAGCAGTACTTC.

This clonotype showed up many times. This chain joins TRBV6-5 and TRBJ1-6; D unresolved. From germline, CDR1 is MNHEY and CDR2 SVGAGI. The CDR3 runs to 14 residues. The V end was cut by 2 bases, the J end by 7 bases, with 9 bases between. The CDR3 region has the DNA TGTGCCAGCAGTTACGCGGGCTCCAATTCACCCCTCCACTTT. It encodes CASSYAGSNSPLHF.

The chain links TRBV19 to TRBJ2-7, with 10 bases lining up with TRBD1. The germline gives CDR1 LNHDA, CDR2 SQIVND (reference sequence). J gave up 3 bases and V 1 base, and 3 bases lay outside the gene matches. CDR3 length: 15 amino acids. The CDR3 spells CASSIVGQGLYEQYF. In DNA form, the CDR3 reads TGTGCCAGTAGTATAGTGGGACAGGGGCTCTACGAGCAGTACTTC.

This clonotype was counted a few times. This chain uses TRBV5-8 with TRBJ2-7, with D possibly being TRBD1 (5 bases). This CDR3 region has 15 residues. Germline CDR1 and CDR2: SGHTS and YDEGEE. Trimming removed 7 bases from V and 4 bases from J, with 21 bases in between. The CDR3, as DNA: TGTGCCAGCTGGGGTCGCGGCAGGGCGCTTTACGAGCAGTACTTC. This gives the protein CASWGRGRALYEQYF.

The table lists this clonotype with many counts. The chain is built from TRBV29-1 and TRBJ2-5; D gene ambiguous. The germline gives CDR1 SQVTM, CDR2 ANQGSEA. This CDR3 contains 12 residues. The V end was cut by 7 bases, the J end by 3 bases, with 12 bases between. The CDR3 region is CSAEYLKETQYF. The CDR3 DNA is TGCAGCGCCGAGTACCTAAAAGAGACCCAGTACTTC.

The CDR3 loop reads CASSRGQMNTGELFF. The CDR3 coding sequence is TGTGCCAGCAGCAGGGGACAGATGAACACCGGGGAGCTGTTTTTT. The gene calls are TRBV5-6 and TRBJ2-2; 7 bases are a match to TRBD1. V gave up 4 bases and J gave up 1 base; unmatched junction bases: 4. The germline CDR1 and CDR2 sequences are SGHDT and YYEEEE. This CDR3 has 15 residues.

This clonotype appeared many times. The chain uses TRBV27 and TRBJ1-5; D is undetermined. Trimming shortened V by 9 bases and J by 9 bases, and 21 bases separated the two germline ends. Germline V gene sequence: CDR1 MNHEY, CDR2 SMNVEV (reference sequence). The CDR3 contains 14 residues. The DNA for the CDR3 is TGTGCCAGTTCGACGTCGTCCACCGTAGTGCCCCAGCATTTT. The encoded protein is CASSTSSTVVPQHF.

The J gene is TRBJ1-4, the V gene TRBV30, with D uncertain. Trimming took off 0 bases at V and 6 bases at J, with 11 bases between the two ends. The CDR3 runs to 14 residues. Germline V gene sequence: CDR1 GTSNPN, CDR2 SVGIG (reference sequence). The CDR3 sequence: CAWSVVGIHEKLFF. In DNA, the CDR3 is TGTGCCTGGAGTGTAGTAGGGATTCATGAAAAACTGTTTTTT. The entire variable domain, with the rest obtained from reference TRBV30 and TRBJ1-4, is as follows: SQTIHQWPATLVQPVGSPLSLECTVEGTSNPNLYWYRQAAGRGLQLLFYSVGIGQISSEVPQNLSASRPQDRQFILSSKKLLLSDSGFYLCAWSVVGIHEKLFFGSGTQLSVL.

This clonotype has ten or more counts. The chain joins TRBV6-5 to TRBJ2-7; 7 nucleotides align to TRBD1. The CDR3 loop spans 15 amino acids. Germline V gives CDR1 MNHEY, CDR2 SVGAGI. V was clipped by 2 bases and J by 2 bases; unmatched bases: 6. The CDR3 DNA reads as TGTGCCAGCAGTTACAGCGGACAGGCGACCTACGAGCAGTACTTC. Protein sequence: CASSYSGQATYEQYF.

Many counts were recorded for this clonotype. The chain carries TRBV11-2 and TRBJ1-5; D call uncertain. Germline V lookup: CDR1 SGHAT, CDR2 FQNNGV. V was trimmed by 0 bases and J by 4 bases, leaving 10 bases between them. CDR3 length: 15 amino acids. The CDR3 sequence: CASSLDQAGNQPQHF. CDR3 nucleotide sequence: TGTGCCAGCAGCTTAGACCAGGCTGGGAATCAGCCCCAGCATTTT.

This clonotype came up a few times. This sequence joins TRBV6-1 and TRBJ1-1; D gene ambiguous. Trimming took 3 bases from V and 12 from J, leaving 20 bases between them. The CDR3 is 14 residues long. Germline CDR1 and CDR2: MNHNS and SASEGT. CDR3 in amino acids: CASSDPTRYAGTFF. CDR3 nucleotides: TGTGCCAGCAGTGACCCGACTCGTTACGCCGGTACTTTCTTT.

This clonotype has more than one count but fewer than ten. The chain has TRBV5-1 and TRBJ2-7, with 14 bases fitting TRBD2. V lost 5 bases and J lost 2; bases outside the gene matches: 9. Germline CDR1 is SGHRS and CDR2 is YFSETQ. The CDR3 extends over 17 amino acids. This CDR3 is CASRPTSGRAGPYEQYF. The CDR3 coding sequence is TGCGCCAGCAGACCGACTAGCGGGAGGGCCGGCCCCTACGAGCAGTACTTC. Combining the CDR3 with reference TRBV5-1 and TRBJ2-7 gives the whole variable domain KAGVTQTPRYLIKTRGQQVTLSCSPISGHRSVSWYQQTPGQGLQFLFEYFSETQRNKGNFPGRFSGRQFSNSRSEMNVSTLELGDSALYLCASRPTSGRAGPYEQYFGPGTRLTVT.

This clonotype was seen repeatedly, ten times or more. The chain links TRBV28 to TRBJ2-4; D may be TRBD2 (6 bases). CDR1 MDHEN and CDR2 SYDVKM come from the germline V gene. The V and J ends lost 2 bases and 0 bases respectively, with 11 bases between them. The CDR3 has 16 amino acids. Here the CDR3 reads CASSLTGDLAKNIQYF. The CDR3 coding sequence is TGTGCCAGCAGTTTAACGGGGGACCTAGCCAAAAACATTCAGTACTTC.

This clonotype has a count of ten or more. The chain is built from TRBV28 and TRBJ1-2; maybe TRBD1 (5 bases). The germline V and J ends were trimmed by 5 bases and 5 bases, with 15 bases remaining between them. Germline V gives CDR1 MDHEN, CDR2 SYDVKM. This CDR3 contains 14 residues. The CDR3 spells CASSPPDRNYGYTF. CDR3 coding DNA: TGTGCCAGCAGTCCACCCGACAGAAATTATGGCTACACCTTC.

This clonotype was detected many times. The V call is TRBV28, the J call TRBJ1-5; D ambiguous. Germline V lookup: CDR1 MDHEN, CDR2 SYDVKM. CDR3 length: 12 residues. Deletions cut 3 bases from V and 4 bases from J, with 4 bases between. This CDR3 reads CASSFPNQPQHF. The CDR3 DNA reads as TGTGCCAGCAGTTTTCCTAATCAGCCCCAGCATTTT. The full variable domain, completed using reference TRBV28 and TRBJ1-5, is DVKVTQSSRYLVKRTGEKVFLECVQDMDHENMFWYRQDPGLGLRLIYFSYDVKMKEKGDIPEGYSVSREKKERFSLILESASTNQTSMYLCASSFPNQPQHFGDGTRLSIL.

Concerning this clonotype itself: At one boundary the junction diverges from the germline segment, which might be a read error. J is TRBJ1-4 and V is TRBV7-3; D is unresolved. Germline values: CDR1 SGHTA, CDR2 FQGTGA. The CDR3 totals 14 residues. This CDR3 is CASSFRPINEELFF. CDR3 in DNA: TGTGCCAGCAGCTTCCGGCCAATAAATGAAGAACTGTTTTTT.

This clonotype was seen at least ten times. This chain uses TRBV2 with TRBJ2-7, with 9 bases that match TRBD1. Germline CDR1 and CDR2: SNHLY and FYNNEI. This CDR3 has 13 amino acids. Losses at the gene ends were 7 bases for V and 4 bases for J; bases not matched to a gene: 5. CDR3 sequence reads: CASIRDREYEQYF. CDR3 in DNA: TGTGCCAGCATACGGGACAGGGAGTACGAGCAGTACTTC.